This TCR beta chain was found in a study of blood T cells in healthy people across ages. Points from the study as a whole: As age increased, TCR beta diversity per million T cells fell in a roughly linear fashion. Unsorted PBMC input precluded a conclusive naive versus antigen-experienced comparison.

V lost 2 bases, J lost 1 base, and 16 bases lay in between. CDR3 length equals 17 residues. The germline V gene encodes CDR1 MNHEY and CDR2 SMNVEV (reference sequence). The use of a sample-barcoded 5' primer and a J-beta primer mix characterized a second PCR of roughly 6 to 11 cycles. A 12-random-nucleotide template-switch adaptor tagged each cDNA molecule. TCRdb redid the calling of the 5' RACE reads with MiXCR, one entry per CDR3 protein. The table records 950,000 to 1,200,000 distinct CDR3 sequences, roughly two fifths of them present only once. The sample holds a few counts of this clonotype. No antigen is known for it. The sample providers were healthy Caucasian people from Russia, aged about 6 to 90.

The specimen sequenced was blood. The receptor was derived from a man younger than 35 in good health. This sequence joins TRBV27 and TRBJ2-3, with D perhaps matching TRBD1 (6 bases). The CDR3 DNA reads TGTGCCAGCAGTTTAGTGACAGGCGCCGCCGGCACAGATACGCAGTATTTT. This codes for CASSLVTGAAGTDTQYF.